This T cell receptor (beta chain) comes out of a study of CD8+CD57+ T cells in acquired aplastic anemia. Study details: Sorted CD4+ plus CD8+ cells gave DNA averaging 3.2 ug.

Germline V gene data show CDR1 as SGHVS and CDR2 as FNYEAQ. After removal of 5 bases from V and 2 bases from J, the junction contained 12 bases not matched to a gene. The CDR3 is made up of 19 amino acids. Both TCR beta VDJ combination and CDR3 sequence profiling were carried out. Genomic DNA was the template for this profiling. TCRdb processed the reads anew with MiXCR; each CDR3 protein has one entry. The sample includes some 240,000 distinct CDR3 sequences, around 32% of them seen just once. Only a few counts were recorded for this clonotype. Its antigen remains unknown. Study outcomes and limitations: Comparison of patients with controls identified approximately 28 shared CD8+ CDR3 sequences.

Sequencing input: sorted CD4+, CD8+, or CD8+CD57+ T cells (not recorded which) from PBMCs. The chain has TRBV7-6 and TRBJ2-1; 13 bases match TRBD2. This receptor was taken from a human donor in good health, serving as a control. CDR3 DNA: TGTGCCAGCAGCAAACTAGCGGGAGGGCCTTTCCCGCCCTACAATGAGCAGTTCTTC. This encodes CASSKLAGGPFPPYNEQFF.